This TCR beta chain is drawn from a study of T cell responses to AZD1222 COVID-19 vaccine (dated by TCRdb to the early 2020s). About the study as a whole: A total of 230 to 250 trial participants underwent TCR sequencing, of whom 200 to 220 received two doses of AZD1222 and some 25 received two doses of the MenACWY control vaccine. Enrollment into the trials was organized by age into subgroups of 18-55, 56-69 and 70-plus years, and those subgroups contained about 160, 30 and 59 TCR-sequenced participants, respectively.

What the authors observed across the whole study: Most participants were white British and females outnumbered males, and the authors suggested that clonal diversity may have been underestimated. Conclusions about previously exposed vaccinees were limited because only a handful of AZD1222 recipients were SARS-CoV-2 seropositive at baseline. Epitopes outside the regions mutated in the B.1.351 and B.1.1.7 variants were reportedly recognized by nearly half of the unique spike-specific TCRs. Because no samples from the day 14 peak response were available, repertoires could be characterized only after the peak T cell response. In the small 56-69-year group, the increase in depth fell short of significance, most likely because of low power. A significant rise in spike-specific TCR breadth and depth was observed after two AZD1222 doses relative to day 0 and relative to MenACWY recipients. CD4 TCRs associated with the vaccine covered the entire spike protein, and the dominant responses were in regions 160-218 and 743-854.

The sample's time point, from its label and the paper: about 28 days (+/-7) after the second vaccine dose. AZD1222 recipients with second doses at about 4 weeks or about 12 weeks were pooled, because spike-specific TCR depth and breadth did not differ between schedules. Samples from vaccinated people were obtained from the UK trials COV001 and COV002, which included a single-blind randomized controlled phase 2/3 trial of AZD1222 (ChAdOx1 nCoV-19) in healthy adults. For TCRbeta chain sequencing, PBMC samples from trial participants were taken at day 0 and at day 28 after the second dose. The CDR3 covers 14 residues, taking in both the cysteine and the phenylalanine. CDR3 DNA is the only sequence kept; it has 42 bases, read in frame from the first base. Via the germline V gene, CDR1 is MNHNS and CDR2 SASEGT. The V and J ends are trimmed by 1 base and 1 base, leaving 7 bases between them. The CDR3 regions of human TCRbeta chains were analyzed by immunosequencing. Per the source publication's procedure: Repertoire TCRs were matched against a reference library of SARS-CoV-2-specific TCRs generated with the MIRA antigen-specificity platform. Breadth was defined as the fraction of unique TCRs that were SARS-CoV-2-associated, and depth was defined as the fraction of total T cells that were SARS-CoV-2-associated. Using the MIRA data, each spike-specific TCR was assigned both to the spike region to which the TCR was reactive and to a CD4 or CD8 class. Log10-transformed breadth and depth values were compared by one-way ANOVA with Sidak's multiple comparisons tests. TCRdb re-hosts the immuneACCESS table, in-frame sequences only. Its copies lack some clones; in the studies checked, an unresolved V gene accounts for under half of them, and the cause for the rest is not known. V, J and clone size derive from that table, while D and trimming were established from the DNA sequence. This sample holds over 150,000 clones; roughly 94% were observed only once. Roughly 1.7% of the sample is taken by the ten largest.

As to this clone: Its cognate antigen has yet to be identified. Base quality data are lacking; no much larger clone is found one base away.

Sequencing was performed on peripheral blood, taken 28 days after the second AZD1222 dose. The TCR comes from an adult who received the AZD1222 COVID-19 vaccine. The chain is encoded by TRBV6-1 joined to TRBJ1-1, with the D gene not confidently named. The DNA sequence is TGTGCCAGCAGTGAAGTGTTCCAGAACACTGAAGCTTTCTTT. Its amino acids are CASSEVFQNTEAFF.